Listed below are T cell receptor beta chains from one sample, sequenced in a study of cytomegalovirus exposure and HLA in healthy donors. Repertoires were generated with immunoSEQ multiplex PCR, while TCRdb's copy carries only in-frame clones and drops some. This sample's table has over 120,000 clones. The sequenced sample was PBMCs. These receptors all come from a male donor in good health and CMV-seronegative. The CDR3 runs from the conserved cysteine through the conserved F or W. The order of the fields is D gene, V gene, J gene, CDR3 protein, CDR3 DNA. D genes are given only for firm matches.

-,TRBV19,TRBJ1-4,CASSGRQRDYEKLFF,TGTGCCAGTAGTGGCCGACAGCGGGACTATGAAAAACTGTTTTTT
TRBD2,TRBV4-1,TRBJ2-1,CASSQAGGPGEQFF,TGCGCCAGCAGCCAAGCGGGAGGGCCGGGAGAGCAGTTCTTC
TRBD1,TRBV2,TRBJ1-2,CASSDQQGYGYTF,TGTGCCAGCAGTGATCAACAGGGGTATGGCTACACCTTC
TRBD2,TRBV5-6,TRBJ2-3,CASSQGLGADTQYF,TGTGCCAGCAGCCAGGGACTAGGTGCAGATACGCAGTATTTT
-,TRBV7-2,TRBJ2-7,CASSFRQGIEQYF,TGTGCCAGCAGCTTCCGGCAGGGAATCGAGCAGTACTTC
TRBD1,TRBV5-6,TRBJ1-2,CASRWTGWDGYTF,TGTGCCAGCAGATGGACAGGGTGGGATGGCTACACCTTC
TRBD2,TRBV7-6,TRBJ2-7,CASSLGVAGGLGEQYF,TGTGCCAGCAGCTTAGGGGTAGCGGGGGGATTAGGGGAGCAGTACTTC
-,TRBV7-3,TRBJ1-2,CASSLIGNYGYTF,TGTGCCAGCAGCTTAATCGGGAACTATGGCTACACCTTC
-,TRBV27,TRBJ1-1,CASSSGFPTEAFF,TGTGCCAGCAGTTCAGGTTTCCCCACTGAAGCTTTCTTT
TRBD1,TRBV9,TRBJ1-2,CASSVLDRANYGYTF,TGTGCCAGCAGCGTATTAGACAGGGCGAACTATGGCTACACCTTC
TRBD2,TRBV29-1,TRBJ2-7,CSVEWTSKNEQYF,TGCAGCGTTGAGTGGACTAGTAAGAACGAGCAGTACTTC
-,TRBV9,TRBJ2-4,CASSPEAKNIQYF,TGTGCCAGCAGCCCAGAAGCCAAAAACATTCAGTACTTC
-,TRBV7-9,TRBJ1-4,CASSLVQGANEKLFF,TGTGCCAGCAGCTTAGTACAGGGTGCAAATGAAAAACTGTTTTTT
-,TRBV4-3,TRBJ1-6,CASSQDRGFNSPLHF,TGCGCCAGCAGCCAAGACCGGGGGTTTAATTCACCCCTCCACTTT
TRBD2,TRBV7-9,TRBJ2-5,CASQLAGGETQYF,TGTGCCAGCCAGCTAGCGGGGGGGGAGACCCAGTACTTC
-,TRBV6-1,TRBJ2-1,CASSDRGGNEQFF,TGTGCCAGCAGTGATAGAGGGGGCAATGAGCAGTTCTTC
-,TRBV27,TRBJ1-1,CASTGLTNTEAFF,TGTGCCAGCACTGGGCTTACGAACACTGAAGCTTTCTTT
-,TRBV27,TRBJ2-1,CASSFGADEQFF,TGTGCCAGCAGTTTTGGGGCGGATGAGCAGTTCTTC
TRBD1,TRBV4-1,TRBJ1-4,CASSQETGANEKLFF,TGCGCCAGCAGCCAAGAGACAGGGGCTAATGAAAAACTGTTTTTT
-,TRBV5-1,TRBJ2-7,CASSLDGRDSYEQYF,TGCGCCAGCAGCTTGGACGGGAGAGACTCCTACGAGCAGTACTTC
-,TRBV11-2,TRBJ1-2,CASSLDIGEGTYGYTF,TGTGCCAGCAGCTTAGATATTGGAGAAGGAACTTATGGCTACACCTTC
-,TRBV30,TRBJ1-5,CAWSRGGQPQHF,TGTGCCTGGAGTCGGGGGGGCCAGCCCCAGCATTTT
-,TRBV28,TRBJ2-5,CASSFSTGLRETQYF,TGTGCCAGCAGTTTTAGTACAGGGTTACGGGAGACCCAGTACTTC
-,TRBV7-3,TRBJ2-2,CASSLRTTSGTGELFF,TGTGCCAGCAGCTTAAGGACAACCTCAGGCACCGGGGAGCTGTTTTTT
TRBD1,TRBV5-4,TRBJ1-2,CASIEPGQGGYGYTF,TGTGCCAGCATCGAACCGGGACAGGGGGGCTATGGCTACACCTTC
-,TRBV30,TRBJ1-2,CAWSPGGGGYTF,TGTGCCTGGAGTCCTGGCGGGGGTGGCTACACCTTC
TRBD1,TRBV28,TRBJ1-2,CASSFPALLGQGPGYTF,TGTGCCAGCAGTTTTCCAGCACTACTCGGACAGGGACCTGGCTACACCTTC
TRBD2,TRBV4-2,TRBJ2-2,CASSQQLAEYYTGELFF,TGTGCCAGCAGCCAACAACTAGCGGAATACTACACCGGGGAGCTGTTTTTT
TRBD1,TRBV5-6,TRBJ1-2,CASSLRDRGLVGYTF,TGTGCCAGCAGCTTAAGGGACAGGGGGCTGGTTGGCTACACCTTC
-,TRBV27,TRBJ1-5,CASSPPPGYNQPQHF,TGTGCCAGCAGTCCCCCCCCGGGGTACAATCAGCCCCAGCATTTT
TRBD2,TRBV14,TRBJ2-5,CASSQGPGLEETQYF,TGTGCCAGCAGCCAGGGGCCGGGACTAGAGGAGACCCAGTACTTC
TRBD2,TRBV13,TRBJ2-5,CASSLEPAGGQETQYF,TGTGCCAGCAGCTTAGAGCCAGCGGGGGGCCAAGAGACCCAGTACTTC
TRBD1,TRBV18,TRBJ2-2,CASSLGQANTGELFF,TGTGCCAGCTCCCTGGGACAGGCGAACACCGGGGAGCTGTTTTTT
TRBD1,TRBV6-5,TRBJ1-3,CASSRDRRWDTIYF,TGTGCCAGCAGTAGGGACAGGCGGTGGGACACCATATATTTT
-,TRBV6-1,TRBJ1-3,CASSLQISGNTIYF,TGTGCCAGCAGCCTACAGATCTCTGGAAACACCATATATTTT
-,TRBV2,TRBJ1-1,CASSWPERNTEAFF,TGTGCCAGCAGTTGGCCAGAAAGGAACACTGAAGCTTTCTTT
-,TRBV5-1,TRBJ2-3,CASSLKGRSPTDTQYF,TGCGCCAGCAGCTTGAAAGGGAGGTCCCCCACAGATACGCAGTATTTT
-,TRBV5-4,TRBJ2-5,CASSLGVGEETQYF,TGTGCCAGCAGCTTGGGGGTAGGGGAAGAGACCCAGTACTTC
-,TRBV6-1,TRBJ2-6,CASRETGIAGANVLTF,TGTGCCAGCAGAGAAACAGGGATTGCTGGGGCCAACGTCCTGACTTTC
TRBD2,TRBV6-5,TRBJ2-1,CASRSGTSNEQFF,TGTGCCAGCAGATCCGGGACTAGCAATGAGCAGTTCTTC
TRBD1,TRBV4-3,TRBJ2-7,CASSPGTGIYEQYF,TGCGCCAGCAGCCCCGGGACAGGTATCTACGAGCAGTACTTC
-,TRBV19,TRBJ1-2,CASSIDYETFYGYTF,TGTGCCAGTAGTATAGATTATGAAACATTCTATGGCTACACCTTC
-,TRBV5-1,TRBJ1-1,CASSLGLGNTEAFF,TGCGCCAGCAGCTTGGGTCTAGGAAACACTGAAGCTTTCTTT
-,TRBV30,TRBJ2-3,CAWALRGNPNTQYF,TGTGCCTGGGCTCTTCGGGGGAATCCAAATACGCAGTATTTT
-,TRBV28,TRBJ1-6,CASNPWGTPSPLHF,TGTGCCAGCAACCCCTGGGGGACACCTTCACCCCTCCACTTT
TRBD1,TRBV19,TRBJ1-1,CASSTSTGVPEGAFF,TGTGCCAGTAGTACCTCGACAGGGGTCCCAGAGGGGGCTTTCTTT
-,TRBV19,TRBJ1-5,CASSMGGDGQPQHF,TGTGCCAGTAGTATGGGAGGGGACGGTCAGCCCCAGCATTTT
-,TRBV19,TRBJ2-7,CASSRRGQIEQYF,TGTGCCAGTAGTCGTAGGGGCCAAATCGAGCAGTACTTC